This TCR beta chain was documented in a study of T cells in tumors after PD-1 blockade. Background on the study: On average, peripheral blood gave some 110,000 TCR templates and under 40,000 unique clonotypes.

The V end lost 2 bases, the J end lost 0 bases, and 16 bases lay between the germline ends. The CDR3 extends over 18 amino acids. Germline assignment: CDR1 LGHDT and CDR2 YNNKEL (reference sequence). Sequencing used immunoSEQ multiplex PCR; TCRdb keeps in-frame clones, though not all of them. The repertoire holds 45,000 to 60,000 clones, with roughly three quarters as singletons. This clone was seen more than once but under ten times. The clonotype comes from a human donor with advanced basal cell or squamous cell carcinoma (not recorded which). V usage is TRBV3-1 (or the pseudogene TRBV3-2) and J usage is TRBJ1-4; D is ambiguous. Source: PBMCs, taken before anti-PD-1 therapy. DNA for the CDR3: TGTGCCAGCAGCCAAAAGCCCCAGTACTTTGCAACTAATGAAAAACTGTTTTTT. It codes for CASSQKPQYFATNEKLFF.